The 27 T cell receptor beta chains presented below share a single source sample, sequenced in a study of neurological immune-mediated disorders. From the 5' RACE reads, TCRdb called clonotypes with MiXCR, one entry per CDR3 protein. The table includes some 46,000 distinct CDR3 sequences, 10% detected once. Sequenced sample: PBMCs. These receptors originate from a man between 65 and 79 years old with HTLV-1-associated myelopathy (HAM/TSP).

This clonotype is deemed medium-sized (0.01 to 0.1%). The rearrangement links TRBV5-6 to TRBJ1-4; unclear D gene. CDR1 and CDR2 (germline): SGHDT, YYEEEE. The CDR3 length is 14 residues. V lost 6 bases and J lost 3, with 12 bases in between. The CDR3: CASTTSPSNEKLFF. DNA of the CDR3: TGTGCCAGCACCACCTCCCCTTCTAATGAAAAACTGTTTTTT. The variable domain in full, with the rest retrieved from reference TRBV5-6 and TRBJ1-4, is DAGVTQSPTHLIKTRGQQVTLRCSPKSGHDTVSWYQQALGQGPQFIFQYYEEEERQRGNFPDRFSGHQFPNYSSELNVNALLLGDSALYLCASTTSPSNEKLFFGSGTQLSVL.

A single count supports this clonotype. At one boundary the junction diverges from the germline segment, which might be a read error. J is TRBJ2-5 and V is TRBV5-1, with D unresolved. CDR1 is SGHRS and CDR2 is YFSETQ in the germline V gene. There are 13 residues in the CDR3. Here the CDR3 reads CASMVSTQETHYF. CDR3 nucleotide sequence: TGCGCCAGCATGGTATCCACCCAAGAGACCCATTACTTC.

The J gene is TRBJ2-3, the V gene TRBV18; tentatively, D is TRBD2 (6 bases). Germline CDR1 and CDR2: KGHSH and LQKENI. V gave up 6 bases and J gave up 4 bases, with 11 bases separating them. The CDR3 covers 13 residues. DNA for the CDR3: TGTGCCAGCTCGCCCGCGGGGTCAGATACGCAGTATTTT. It specifies CASSPAGSDTQYF. The full variable domain, completed using reference TRBV18 and TRBJ2-3, is NAGVMQNPRHLVRRRGQEARLRCSPMKGHSHVYWYRQLPEEGLKFMVYLQKENIIDESGMPKERFSAEFPKEGPSILRIQQVVRGDSAAYFCASSPAGSDTQYFGPGTRLTVL.

This clonotype was counted at least ten times. V gene TRBV12-3 or TRBV12-4 combines with J gene TRBJ1-1; perhaps TRBD1 as D (5 bases). This CDR3 comprises 14 residues. V dropped 3 bases and J dropped 1 base, with 9 bases sitting between them. The CDR3 coding sequence is TGTGCCAGCAGTTTCGGGGCCCGGAACACTGAAGCTTTCTTT. The encoded protein is CASSFGARNTEAFF.

This clonotype was observed at least ten times. The chain couples TRBV7-9 to TRBJ2-5; either TRBD1 or TRBD2 may supply D (5 bases each). V shed 7 bases and J shed 2 bases, with 23 bases lying between them. Germline loops: CDR1 SEHNR, CDR2 FQNEAQ (reference sequence). The CDR3 totals 17 residues. The CDR3 sequence: CASTLSPRDGQQETQYF. The CDR3 region has the DNA TGTGCCAGCACCCTAAGTCCCAGGGACGGCCAGCAAGAGACCCAGTACTTC.

This clonotype was observed a single time. Given a much more abundant clone one base away, this may be a read error. A read error is likely, as this CDR3 ends without the conserved phenylalanine or tryptophan. The rearrangement joins TRBV6-6 to TRBJ2-7; D possibly corresponds to TRBD1 (5 bases). Deletions cut 8 bases from V and 2 bases from J, with 10 bases between. CDR1 is MNHNY and CDR2 is SVGAGI in the germline V gene (reference sequence). The CDR3 is 12 residues long. The CDR3 protein is CASEAGPYEQYL. Here the CDR3 DNA reads TGTGCCAGCGAGGCAGGGCCCTACGAGCAGTACTTA.

This clonotype was seen at least ten times. The rearrangement uses TRBV5-6 and TRBJ2-7, with D maybe TRBD2 (6 bases). This CDR3 is 15 amino acids long. Germline V gene lookup returns CDR1 SGHDT and CDR2 YYEEEE. Between the trimmed V and J ends, which lost 4 bases and 7 bases, there was a span of 21 bases. The chain's CDR3 is CASSGSGRGKLEQYF. Here the CDR3 DNA reads TGTGCCAGCAGCGGGAGTGGGCGGGGAAAGTTGGAGCAGTACTTC.

There are many counts of this clonotype. The chain has TRBV7-2 and TRBJ2-1, with D hard to call. This CDR3 spans 12 amino acids. V gave up 3 bases and J gave up 3 bases, with 3 bases separating them. The V gene's germline CDR1 is SGHTA and CDR2 FQGNSA. CDR3 in amino acids: CASSLNYNEQFF. The CDR3 coding sequence is TGTGCCAGCAGCTTGAACTACAATGAGCAGTTCTTC. Combining the CDR3 with reference TRBV7-2 and TRBJ2-1 gives the whole variable domain GAGVSQSPSNKVTEKGKDVELRCDPISGHTALYWYRQSLGQGLEFLIYFQGNSAPDKSGLPSDRFSAERTGGSVSTLTIQRTQQEDSAVYLCASSLNYNEQFFGPGTRLTVL.

This clonotype was seen ten or more times. The chain recombines TRBV5-1 with TRBJ2-1; D unresolved. CDR1 and CDR2 from the germline V gene are SGHRS and YFSETQ. V gave up 9 bases and J gave up 8 bases, with 15 bases separating them. There are 12 residues in the CDR3. The CDR3 sequence: CATSRIGDEQFF. In DNA form, the CDR3 reads TGCGCCACCAGTCGAATTGGGGATGAGCAGTTCTTC.

In this sample, this clonotype turned up many times. This chain uses TRBV7-2 with TRBJ2-5, with 13 bases fitting TRBD2. Germline lookup yields CDR1 SGHTA and CDR2 FQGNSA. The CDR3 sequence is 18 residues long. Trimming removed 5 bases from V and 3 bases from J; junction bases left unmatched: 12. This chain's CDR3 is CASSLRTSGSRSEETQYF. The CDR3 DNA reads TGTGCCAGCAGCCTTAGGACTAGCGGGAGCAGGTCGGAAGAGACCCAGTACTTC.

At least ten counts were recorded for this clonotype. The chain links TRBV25-1 to TRBJ2-5; D is possibly TRBD1 (5 bases). The ends were cut back, 4 bases at V and 3 bases at J, with 27 bases in the middle. The CDR3 contains 19 residues. Germline-derived CDR1 and CDR2 are MGHDK and SYGVNS. CDR3 in DNA: TGTGCCAGCAGTGCCGGAAGGGGCGCATTCCGGCATTGGAAAGAGACCCAGTACTTC. Its protein is CASSAGRGAFRHWKETQYF.

This clonotype was counted at least ten times. The rearrangement links TRBV7-2 to TRBJ2-1; 10 bases are shared with TRBD1. Germline CDR1 reads SGHTA; CDR2 reads FQGNSA. Trimming at V came to 5 bases and at J to 5 bases, leaving 3 bases not matched to a gene. This CDR3 contains 14 residues. The CDR3 here is CASSLTGGNNEQFF. The CDR3 DNA reads as TGTGCCAGCAGCCTGACAGGGGGCAACAATGAGCAGTTCTTC.

The rearrangement joins TRBV20-1 to TRBJ1-2, with D maybe TRBD1 (5 bases). The CDR3 runs 14 residues. V lost 4 bases, J lost 4 bases, and 16 bases lay in between. Germline CDR1 and CDR2: DFQATT and SNEGSKA (reference sequence). For the CDR3, the DNA is TGCAGTGCTAAGCCCATGACCGGGGGCTATGGCTACACCTTC. The encoded protein is CSAKPMTGGYGYTF.

This clonotype was counted at least ten times. The chain couples TRBV7-8 to TRBJ2-1; perhaps TRBD2 as D (5 bases). V was shortened by 2 bases and J by 8 bases, with 16 bases between the two germline ends. Germline CDR1 and CDR2: SGHVS and FQNEAQ. The CDR3 is 15 amino acids. The CDR3 DNA sequence: TGTGCCAGCAGCTTAACCGGGAATGGGTGGGATGAGCAGTTCTTC. This codes for CASSLTGNGWDEQFF.

This clonotype was found many times. The V gene is TRBV18, the J gene TRBJ1-4; D might be TRBD1 (6 bases). Germline V gene lookup returns CDR1 KGHSH and CDR2 LQKENI. The V end lost 4 bases, the J end lost 4 bases, and 7 bases lay between the germline ends. This CDR3 region has 13 residues. CDR3: CASSLDSNEKLFF. The CDR3 DNA reads as TGTGCCAGCTCACTGGACAGTAATGAAAAACTGTTTTTT.

By share of the sample, this clonotype is medium-sized. The gene calls are TRBV7-9 and TRBJ1-1; D unresolved. The germline gives CDR1 SEHNR, CDR2 FQNEAQ (reference sequence). Trimming removed 4 bases from V and 1 base from J, with 13 bases in between. This CDR3 contains 15 residues. CDR3 sequence: CASSSLGGRNTEAFF. CDR3 sequence (DNA): TGTGCCAGCAGCTCGCTGGGAGGTAGGAACACTGAAGCTTTCTTT. Full variable domain (remainder filled in from reference TRBV7-9 and TRBJ1-1): DTGVSQNPRHKITKRGQNVTFRCDPISEHNRLYWYRQTLGQGPEFLTYFQNEAQLEKSRLLSDRFSAERPKGSFSTLEIQRTEQGDSAMYLCASSSLGGRNTEAFFGQGTRLTVV.

This clonotype has at least ten counts. The chain employs TRBV24-1 and TRBJ2-7, with 8 bases matching TRBD1. J lost 2 bases, V lost 3 bases, and 5 bases had no gene match. The CDR3 is 15 amino acids. From germline, CDR1 is KGHDR and CDR2 SFDVKD. The DNA of the CDR3 is TGTGCCACCAGTGATCCACAGGGGGGAACCTACGAGCAGTACTTC. Translated: CATSDPQGGTYEQYF.

V gene TRBV6-1 combines with J gene TRBJ1-1, with 10 positions matching TRBD1. Germline trimming cut 6 bases from V and 3 bases from J; bases unmatched to any gene: 1. From germline, CDR1 is MNHNS and CDR2 SASEGT. The CDR3 is 13 amino acids. The CDR3 protein is CASSGQGDTEAFF. CDR3 DNA: TGTGCCAGCAGCGGACAGGGGGACACTGAAGCTTTCTTT.

Worth noting for this clonotype: The conserved final phenylalanine or tryptophan is absent from the CDR3, which likely points to a read error. This chain connects TRBV27 to TRBJ1-5, with TRBD1 as a possible D gene (5 bases). The DNA end favors TRBJ2-3, so the J call may be wrong. CDR3 length: 12 amino acids. Per the germline V gene, CDR1 is MNHEY and CDR2 is SMNVEV (reference sequence). Written as DNA, the CDR3 is TGTGCCAGCAGTCCCCAGGGTCAGCCCCAGTATTTA. Its protein is CASSPQGQPQYL.

Points on this clonotype: One end of the junction is discordant with germline, which a read error may explain. V usage is TRBV27 and J usage is TRBJ2-3; TRBD2 matches at 10 bases. Germline CDR1 is MNHEY and CDR2 is SMNVEV (reference sequence). The length of the CDR3 is 17 residues. CDR3 DNA sequence: TGTGTCAGCAGCCCAAACGGAAAGCGGGAGGGATCAGATACGCAGTATTTT. Its protein is CVSSPNGKREGSDTQYF.

This clonotype was counted many times. This sequence joins TRBV20-1 and TRBJ1-4, with 9 bases that match TRBD1. The V segment lost 0 bases and the J segment 13 bases; nucleotides outside the gene matches: 9. The CDR3 is made up of 14 amino acids. Germline V gene data show CDR1 as DFQATT and CDR2 as SNEGSKA (reference sequence). CDR3: CSAREKGQGKGLFF. For the CDR3, the DNA is TGCAGTGCTAGAGAGAAGGGACAGGGAAAGGGACTGTTTTTT.

This clonotype was recorded many times. The rearrangement uses TRBV5-1 and TRBJ2-7; a weak D match, TRBD1 (6 bases). CDR1 and CDR2 (germline): SGHRS, YFSETQ. The CDR3 runs 13 residues. Trimming shortened V by 4 bases and J by 3 bases, and 11 bases separated the two germline ends. The CDR3, as DNA: TGCGCCAGCAGCAGGGACACCAACTACGAGCAGTACTTC. This sequence encodes CASSRDTNYEQYF.

This clonotype was detected many times. The germline gene is not matched at one end of the junction; a read error may be the cause. The V call is TRBV28, the J call TRBJ1-1; D is perhaps TRBD1 (5 bases). Germline V gene lookup returns CDR1 MDHEN and CDR2 SYDVKM. This CDR3 region has 15 residues. CDR3 in DNA: TGTGCCAGCAGTCCTCGCGGCACTCGCCGCTTGGGGGGGGTCTTT. It is translated as CASSPRGTRRLGGVF.

Ten or more counts support this clonotype. V is TRBV5-1 and J is TRBJ2-3; 14 bases map to TRBD2. CDR3 length: 15 amino acids. V dropped 4 bases and J dropped 6; count of bases not matched to a gene: 4. Germline values: CDR1 SGHRS, CDR2 YFSETQ. The chain's CDR3 is CASSPGLAGGDTQYF. The CDR3 nucleotides read TGCGCCAGCAGCCCCGGACTAGCGGGAGGTGATACGCAGTATTTT.

This clonotype was recorded many times. The CDR3 nucleotides read TGCAGTGCTAGGAGAACTACAGGGCAAGATTCACCCCTCCACTTT. Translating gives CSARRTTGQDSPLHF. The genes are TRBV20-1 and TRBJ1-6, with D tentatively TRBD1 (6 bases). Germline CDR1 is DFQATT and CDR2 is SNEGSKA (reference sequence). The CDR3 is 15 amino acids. Trimming cost V 3 bases and J 8 bases, with 17 bases left between them.

Ten or more counts support this clonotype. The genes are TRBV5-1 and TRBJ2-3; 9 nucleotides agree with TRBD2. Germline V gene lookup returns CDR1 SGHRS and CDR2 YFSETQ. The CDR3 covers 13 residues. V was clipped by 8 bases and J by 6 bases; unmatched bases: 7. DNA for the CDR3: TGCGCCAGTATGGGACTAGCTGCGGATACGCAGTATTTT. Translated: CASMGLAADTQYF.

This clonotype was seen ten or more times. The chain combines TRBV20-1 with TRBJ1-2; TRBD1 aligns across 7 bases. The CDR3 contains 13 residues. CDR1 DFQATT and CDR2 SNEGSKA come from the germline V gene (reference sequence). V trimming: 5 bases; J trimming: 5 bases; junction bases outside the gene matches: 8. CDR3 amino acids: CSAPGQLLYGYTF. The CDR3, as DNA: TGCAGTGCTCCGGGACAGCTACTATATGGCTACACCTTC.